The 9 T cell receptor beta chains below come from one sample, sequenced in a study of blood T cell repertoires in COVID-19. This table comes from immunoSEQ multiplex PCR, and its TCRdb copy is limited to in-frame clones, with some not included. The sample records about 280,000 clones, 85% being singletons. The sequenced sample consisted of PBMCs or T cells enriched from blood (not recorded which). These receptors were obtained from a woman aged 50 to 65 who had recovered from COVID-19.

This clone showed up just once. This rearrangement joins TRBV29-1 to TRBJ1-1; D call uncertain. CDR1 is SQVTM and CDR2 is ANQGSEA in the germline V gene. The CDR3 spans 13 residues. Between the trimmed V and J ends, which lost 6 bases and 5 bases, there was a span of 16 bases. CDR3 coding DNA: TGCAGCGTCGCGCATACGACGGGGACTGAAGCTTTCTTT. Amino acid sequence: CSVAHTTGTEAFF.

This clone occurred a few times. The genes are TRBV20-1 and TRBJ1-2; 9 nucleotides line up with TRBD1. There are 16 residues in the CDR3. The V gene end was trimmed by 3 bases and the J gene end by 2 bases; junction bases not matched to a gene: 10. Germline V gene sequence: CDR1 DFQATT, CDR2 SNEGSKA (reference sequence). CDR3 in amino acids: CSASRGTGSGNYGYTF. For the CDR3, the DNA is TGCAGTGCTAGTAGGGGGACAGGGAGTGGAAACTATGGCTACACCTTC.

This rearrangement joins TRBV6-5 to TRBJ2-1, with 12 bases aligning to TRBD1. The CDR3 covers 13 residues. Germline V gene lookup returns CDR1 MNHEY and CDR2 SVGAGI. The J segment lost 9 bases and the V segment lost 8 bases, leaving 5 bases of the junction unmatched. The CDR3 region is CASSGQGAGEQFF. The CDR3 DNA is TGTGCCAGCTCGGGACAGGGGGCGGGTGAGCAGTTCTTC.

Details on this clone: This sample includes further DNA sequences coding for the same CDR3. The CDR3 region has the DNA TGCAGCGTTGAAGGTTCTTACGAGCAGTACTTC. It yields the protein CSVEGSYEQYF. The V and J genes are TRBV29-1 and TRBJ2-7, with unresolved D. This CDR3 has 11 residues. Germline V gene lookup returns CDR1 SQVTM and CDR2 ANQGSEA. V was clipped by 1 base and J by 4 bases, with 5 bases between them.

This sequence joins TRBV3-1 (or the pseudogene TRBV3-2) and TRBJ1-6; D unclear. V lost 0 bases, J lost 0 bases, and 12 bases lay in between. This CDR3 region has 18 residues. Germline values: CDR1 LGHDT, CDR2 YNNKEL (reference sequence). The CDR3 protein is CASSQESHTSSYNSPLHF. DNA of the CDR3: TGTGCCAGCAGCCAAGAGTCACATACTAGCTCCTATAATTCACCCCTCCACTTT.

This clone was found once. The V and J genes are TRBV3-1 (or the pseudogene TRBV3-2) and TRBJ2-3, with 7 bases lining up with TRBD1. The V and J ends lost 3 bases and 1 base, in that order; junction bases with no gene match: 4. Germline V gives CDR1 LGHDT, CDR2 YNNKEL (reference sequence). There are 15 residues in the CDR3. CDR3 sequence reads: CASSQTGPRTDTQYF. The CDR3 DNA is TGTGCCAGCAGCCAGACAGGGCCCCGCACAGATACGCAGTATTTT.

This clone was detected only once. The CDR3 DNA follows: TGTGCCAGCTCAGCGGATACAGGGGCAACTAATGAAAAACTGTTTTTT. Residues: CASSADTGATNEKLFF. J is TRBJ1-4 and V is TRBV18; TRBD1 agrees at 7 bases. Germline CDR1 is KGHSH and CDR2 is LQKENI. The V segment lost 5 bases and the J segment 0 bases; nucleotides outside the gene matches: 6. This CDR3 has 16 residues.

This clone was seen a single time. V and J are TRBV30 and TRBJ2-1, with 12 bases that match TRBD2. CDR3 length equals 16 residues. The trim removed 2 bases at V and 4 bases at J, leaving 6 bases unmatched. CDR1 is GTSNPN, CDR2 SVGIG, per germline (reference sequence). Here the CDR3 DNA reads TGTGCCTGGAGTACCACTAGCGGGGGGAAGTACAATGAGCAGTTCTTC. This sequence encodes CAWSTTSGGKYNEQFF.

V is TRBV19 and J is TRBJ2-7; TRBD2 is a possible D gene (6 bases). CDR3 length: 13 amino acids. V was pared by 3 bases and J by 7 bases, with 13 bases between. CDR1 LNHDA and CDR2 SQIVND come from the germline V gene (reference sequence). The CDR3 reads CASSIRGVGEQYF. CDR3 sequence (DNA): TGTGCCAGTAGTATTCGCGGGGTTGGAGAGCAGTACTTC.